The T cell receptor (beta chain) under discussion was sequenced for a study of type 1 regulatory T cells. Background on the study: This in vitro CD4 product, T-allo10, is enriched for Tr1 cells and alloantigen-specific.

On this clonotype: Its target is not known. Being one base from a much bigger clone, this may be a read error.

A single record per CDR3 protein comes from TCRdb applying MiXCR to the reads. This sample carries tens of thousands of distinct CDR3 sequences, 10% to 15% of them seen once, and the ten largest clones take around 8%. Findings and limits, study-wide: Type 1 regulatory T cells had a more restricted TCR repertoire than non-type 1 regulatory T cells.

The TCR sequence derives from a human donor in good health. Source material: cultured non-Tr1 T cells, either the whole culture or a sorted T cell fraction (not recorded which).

The CDR3 reads CSAGDYNRLNTEAFF. DNA of the CDR3: TGCAGTGCTGGAGATTATAACAGGCTGAACACTGAAGCTTTCTTT. The chain carries TRBV20-1 and TRBJ1-1; D is possibly TRBD1 (5 bases). Germline CDR1 reads DFQATT; CDR2 reads SNEGSKA (reference sequence). The CDR3 sequence is 15 residues long.